A single sample is the source of the 29 T cell receptor beta chains below, sequenced in a study of graft-versus-host responses after intestinal transplantation. Method: immunoSEQ multiplex PCR; TCRdb's copy keeps in-frame clones and lacks some. This sample has about 97,000 clones, with 90% found just once. The sequencing used PBMCs, collected around 450 days after intestinal transplant. The receptor source for this set is a human patient who received an intestinal transplant, so some T cells may come from the graft donor.

The chain uses TRBV18 and TRBJ2-1, with 12 bases matching TRBD2. The CDR3 loop spans 15 amino acids. After removal of 3 bases from V and 3 bases from J, the junction contained 0 bases not matched to a gene. Germline assignment: CDR1 KGHSH and CDR2 LQKENI. Here the CDR3 DNA reads TGTGCCAGCTCACCGACTAGCGGGGGCTACAATGAGCAGTTCTTC. It codes for CASSPTSGGYNEQFF.

The V call is TRBV16, the J call TRBJ2-7; D call uncertain. The CDR3 sequence is 14 residues long. CDR1 KGHSY and CDR2 FQNENV come from the germline V gene. Trimming took 2 bases from V and 0 from J, leaving 8 bases between them. For the CDR3, the DNA is TGTGCCAGCAGCCAAGGGTCATCCTCCTACGAGCAGTACTTC. This codes for CASSQGSSSYEQYF.

The rearrangement links TRBV6-1 to TRBJ1-5; possibly TRBD1 for D (5 bases). The V gene's germline CDR1 is MNHNS and CDR2 SASEGT. This CDR3 has 14 amino acids. V was pared by 5 bases and J by 3 bases, with 11 bases between. CDR3 DNA: TGTGCCAGCAGTCACGACAGCCCCAATCAGCCCCAGCATTTT. Translated, it gives CASSHDSPNQPQHF.

V usage is TRBV6-5 and J usage is TRBJ2-7; no definite D call. This CDR3 has 15 residues. Germline V lookup: CDR1 MNHEY, CDR2 SVGAGI. Trimming took off 0 bases at V and 0 bases at J, with 9 bases between the two ends. This CDR3 is CASSYSTRISYEQYF. CDR3 coding DNA: TGTGCCAGCAGTTACTCGACCAGGATCTCCTACGAGCAGTACTTC.

The CDR3, as DNA: TGTGCCAGCAGCTTAGAGACAGGGGGTCATAGTGAAGCTTTCTTT. This codes for CASSLETGGHSEAFF. The chain carries TRBV7-9 and TRBJ1-1; 9 positions match TRBD1. Germline V CDR1 and CDR2: SEHNR, FQNEAQ (reference sequence). Trimming at V came to 1 base and at J to 7 bases, leaving 7 bases not matched to a gene. The CDR3 consists of 15 residues.

This clone was seen only a few times. CDR3 amino acids: CASSLLGGVEAFF. CDR3 nucleotide sequence: TGTGCCAGCAGCTTACTGGGAGGGGTTGAAGCTTTCTTT. The chain joins TRBV11-2 to TRBJ1-1, with D tentatively TRBD1 (5 bases). Looked up from germline, CDR1 is SGHAT and CDR2 is FQNNGV. V lost 2 bases and J 7 bases, leaving 11 bases between the germline ends. CDR3 size: 13 residues.

The J gene is TRBJ2-5, the V gene TRBV5-6, with D uncertain. The length of the CDR3 is 12 residues. The germline V and J ends were trimmed by 1 base and 3 bases, with 4 bases remaining between them. The V gene's germline CDR1 is SGHDT and CDR2 YYEEEE. The CDR3 nucleotides read TGTGCCAGCAGCTTGAAGGAAGAGACCCAGTACTTC. It codes for CASSLKEETQYF.

The rearrangement joins TRBV7-9 to TRBJ2-7; 12 bases agree with TRBD1. Trimming took 5 bases from V and 6 from J; bases not matched to a gene: 17. The CDR3 totals 18 residues. The V gene's germline CDR1 is SEHNR and CDR2 FQNEAQ (reference sequence). Written as DNA, the CDR3 is TGTGCCAGCAGCCCACCCCCCGCCGGGACAGGGGGCTCTAGCGAGCAGTACTTC. Protein product: CASSPPPAGTGGSSEQYF.

The V gene is TRBV9, the J gene TRBJ2-1; D may be TRBD1 (6 bases). This CDR3 is built from 14 residues. The V gene's germline CDR1 is SGDLS and CDR2 YYNGEE. V was pared by 0 bases and J by 5 bases, with 9 bases between. CDR3 in amino acids: CASSVGQANNEQFF. CDR3 bases: TGTGCCAGCAGCGTAGGACAGGCAAACAATGAGCAGTTCTTC.

This chain uses TRBV5-1 with TRBJ2-3; tentatively, D is TRBD2 (6 bases). Trimming shortened V by 2 bases and J by 5 bases, and 18 bases separated the two germline ends. CDR3 length equals 16 residues. Germline values: CDR1 SGHRS, CDR2 YFSETQ. The CDR3 spells CASSFRGTRRGDTQYF. In DNA, the CDR3 is TGCGCCAGCAGCTTTCGTGGGACTCGGCGGGGAGATACGCAGTATTTT.

The genes are TRBV6-1 and TRBJ1-5; 8 nucleotides line up with TRBD1. The germline CDR1 and CDR2 sequences are MNHNS and SASEGT. CDR3 size: 14 residues. V lost 1 base, J lost 4 bases, and 0 bases stayed unmatched. The CDR3 sequence is CASSEGTGNQPQHF. The CDR3 bases are TGTGCCAGCAGTGAAGGGACAGGGAATCAGCCCCAGCATTTT.

This sequence joins TRBV19 and TRBJ1-5; TRBD1 agrees at 7 bases. CDR1 is LNHDA, CDR2 SQIVND, per germline (reference sequence). This CDR3 is built from 16 residues. V lost 6 bases and J lost 4; bases outside the gene matches: 12. The CDR3 bases are TGTGCCAGTAGCCGAAGTACAGGGGTTTGGAATCAGCCCCAGCATTTT. Its translation is CASSRSTGVWNQPQHF.

The chain couples TRBV7-9 to TRBJ2-3, with 10 bases that match TRBD1. The CDR3 runs to 14 residues. J was trimmed by 5 bases and V by 5 bases; bases with no gene match: 4. Per germline, CDR1 SEHNR and CDR2 FQNEAQ (reference sequence). The CDR3 nucleotides are TGTGCCAGCAGCCCCCGGACAGGGGGAGATACGCAGTATTTT. Its protein product is CASSPRTGGDTQYF.

This clone was observed a single time. The V call is TRBV13, the J call TRBJ1-1, with D maybe TRBD1 (5 bases). The CDR3 runs to 13 residues. V lost 5 bases, J lost 3 bases, and 10 bases lay in between. Germline V gene lookup returns CDR1 PRHDT and CDR2 FYEKMQ (reference sequence). CDR3: CASSGRGYTEAFF. In nucleotides, the CDR3 is TGTGCCAGCAGCGGGAGGGGTTACACTGAAGCTTTCTTT.

The chain links TRBV4-1 to TRBJ1-3, with 10 bases that match TRBD1. V dropped 3 bases and J dropped 0; count of bases not matched to a gene: 8. This CDR3 has 18 amino acids. CDR1 and CDR2 (germline): MGHRA, YSYEKL. The CDR3 here is CASSQGRDRGVSGNTIYF. The CDR3 DNA follows: TGCGCCAGCAGCCAGGGTAGGGACAGGGGCGTCTCTGGAAACACCATATATTTT.

This clone was picked up one time. The rearrangement joins TRBV19 to TRBJ1-4, with D perhaps matching TRBD1 (5 bases). Trimming took 1 base from V and 0 from J, leaving 6 bases between them. This CDR3 is built from 15 residues. CDR1 is LNHDA, CDR2 SQIVND, per germline (reference sequence). CDR3 coding DNA: TGTGCCAGTAGTATAGGGGGACCAACTAATGAAAAACTGTTTTTT. Its translation is CASSIGGPTNEKLFF.

This chain connects TRBV29-1 to TRBJ2-7; 10 nucleotides match TRBD1. This CDR3 has 15 residues. Germline loops: CDR1 SQVTM, CDR2 ANQGSEA. After removal of 5 bases from V and 3 bases from J, the junction contained 10 bases not matched to a gene. CDR3 DNA sequence: TGCAGCGTTCTTCCCCGGGACAGGGGTAGCTACGAGCAGTACTTC. This gives the protein CSVLPRDRGSYEQYF.

The V and J genes are TRBV19 and TRBJ2-7; 10 nucleotides agree with TRBD1. The CDR3 is made up of 12 amino acids. Germline V CDR1 and CDR2: LNHDA, SQIVND (reference sequence). With 9 bases clipped from V and 6 bases from J, the junction kept 5 bases outside the gene matches. The CDR3 reads CASGTGALEQYF. Written as DNA, the CDR3 is TGTGCCAGCGGGACAGGGGCTCTCGAGCAGTACTTC.

The chain recombines TRBV7-9 with TRBJ1-2; D unclear. The germline V and J ends were trimmed by 8 bases and 8 bases, with 21 bases remaining between them. Germline V CDR1 and CDR2: SEHNR, FQNEAQ (reference sequence). This CDR3 comprises 14 residues. As DNA, the CDR3 is TGTGCCAGCGAGGTGGTCGCTGGAAGAGAGGGCTACACCTTC. Its protein is CASEVVAGREGYTF. Full variable domain (missing parts from reference TRBV7-9 and TRBJ1-2): DTGVSQNPRHKITKRGQNVTFRCDPISEHNRLYWYRQTLGQGPEFLTYFQNEAQLEKSRLLSDRFSAERPKGSFSTLEIQRTEQGDSAMYLCASEVVAGREGYTFGSGTRLTVV.

V usage is TRBV11-2 and J usage is TRBJ1-1; maybe TRBD1 (6 bases). The germline V gene has CDR1 SGHAT and CDR2 FQNNGV. This CDR3 region has 16 residues. V lost 4 bases and J lost 6, with 21 bases in between. In nucleotides, the CDR3 is TGTGCCAGCAGCTATAGGGGGGGGGTCAGGTGGGCTGAAGCTTTCTTT. Its protein is CASSYRGGVRWAEAFF.

The rearrangement uses TRBV29-1 and TRBJ1-1, with D perhaps TRBD1 (6 bases). CDR3 length equals 14 residues. Germline loops: CDR1 SQVTM, CDR2 ANQGSEA. V lost 3 bases and J 4 bases, leaving 15 bases between the germline ends. The CDR3: CSVDRQGPRTEAFF. CDR3 nucleotides: TGCAGCGTTGATCGCCAGGGGCCTCGCACTGAAGCTTTCTTT.

This chain links TRBV2 with TRBJ2-3, with 7 nucleotides matching TRBD1. With V trimmed by 5 bases and J by 3 bases, 5 bases remained unmatched. The germline V gene has CDR1 SNHLY and CDR2 FYNNEI. The CDR3 loop spans 14 amino acids. For the CDR3, the DNA is TGTGCCAGCAGTCGACAGGGTTTGACAGATACGCAGTATTTT. Its translation is CASSRQGLTDTQYF.

This sequence joins TRBV6-5 and TRBJ1-1; 8 bases match TRBD1. The V segment lost 5 bases and the J segment 4 bases; nucleotides outside the gene matches: 6. CDR3 length equals 14 residues. Germline values: CDR1 MNHEY, CDR2 SVGAGI. This chain's CDR3 is CASSQGARGTEAFF. CDR3 bases: TGTGCCAGCAGTCAGGGGGCCCGTGGCACTGAAGCTTTCTTT.

The V and J genes are TRBV7-8 and TRBJ2-3, with 11 bases lining up with TRBD1. Germline V gene sequence: CDR1 SGHVS, CDR2 FQNEAQ. V was pared by 5 bases and J by 4 bases, with 2 bases of the junction left unmatched. This CDR3 is 14 amino acids long. CDR3 amino acids: CASSPDRGPDTQYF. CDR3 bases: TGTGCCAGCAGCCCGGACAGGGGGCCAGATACGCAGTATTTT.

This rearrangement joins TRBV2 to TRBJ2-2; D might be TRBD1 (6 bases). CDR1 is SNHLY and CDR2 is FYNNEI in the germline V gene. V was cut by 2 bases and J by 1 base, with 8 bases left in between. This CDR3 has 15 residues. CDR3 region: CASSERDKNTGELFF. The CDR3 DNA is TGTGCCAGCAGTGAAAGGGACAAGAACACCGGGGAGCTGTTTTTT.

The CDR3 spells CASSLGPGKGTDTQYF. CDR3 nucleotide sequence: TGTGCCAGCAGCTTAGGCCCCGGGAAGGGGACAGATACGCAGTATTTT. The chain joins TRBV13 to TRBJ2-3, with D perhaps TRBD1 or TRBD2 (5 bases each). Trimming pared 0 bases from V and 3 bases from J, leaving 13 bases between. The CDR3 has 16 amino acids. Germline V gene lookup returns CDR1 PRHDT and CDR2 FYEKMQ (reference sequence).

The J gene is TRBJ2-7, the V gene TRBV25-1; D is perhaps TRBD2 (6 bases). V was cut by 11 bases and J by 2 bases, with 16 bases left in between. Germline loops: CDR1 MGHDK, CDR2 SYGVNS. This CDR3 is built from 13 residues. CDR3 nucleotide sequence: TGTGCCCGGAGGAGGGGAACAACCTACGAGCAGTACTTC. This gives the protein CARRRGTTYEQYF.

In its sample, this clone was seen many times. Additional DNA sequences in this sample encode the identical CDR3. The chain combines TRBV6-4 with TRBJ2-2; TRBD2 agrees at 10 bases. Germline CDR1 reads MRHNA; CDR2 reads SNTAGT. J lost 4 bases, V lost 0 bases, and 2 bases had no gene match. CDR3 length: 16 amino acids. CDR3 nucleotide sequence: TGTGCCAGCAGTGACTCGAGCGGGGGGGCCACCGGGGAGCTGTTTTTT. Translation gives CASSDSSGGATGELFF.

The chain recombines TRBV7-8 with TRBJ2-2; D is uncertain. Trimming cost V 7 bases and J 1 base, with 16 bases left between them. Germline lookup yields CDR1 SGHVS and CDR2 FQNEAQ. The CDR3 has 16 residues. The CDR3 sequence: CASTILGWLNTGELFF. CDR3 nucleotides: TGTGCCAGCACAATCCTGGGGTGGCTGAACACCGGGGAGCTGTTTTTT.